These T cell receptor beta chains were read from a single sample in a study of response to subunit inactivated influenza vaccine. TCRdb passed the RT-PCR reads through MiXCR, listing each CDR3 protein once. Of approximately 500,000 distinct CDR3 sequences listed, around 21% are singletons. This sample was shared with a second study, whose subject was T cells expressing NK-cell markers.

The sequencing here drew on CD4+ T cells sorted from PBMCs, taken 11 to 12 days after vaccination. These receptors came from a man aged 45 to 65 who received an inactivated influenza vaccine. CDR3s include the opening cysteine and the closing phenylalanine or tryptophan. The D gene is left open where the match is weak. Rows give clone size only sometimes, using once, few, many, or a class for an expanded clone.

j_gene,v_gene,abundance,d_gene,CDR3nt,CDR3aa
TRBJ2-3,TRBV27,NA,NA,TGTGCCAGCGCCCGGGACACTCGCACAGATACGCAGTATTTT,CASARDTRTDTQYF
TRBJ1-6,TRBV28,few,NA,TGTGCCAGCAGCACCGGGACGTATAATTCACCCCTCCACTTT,CASSTGTYNSPLHF
TRBJ2-5,TRBV29-1,NA,TRBD1,TGCAGCCTAAGAACAGGGGGCGCGGGGGAGACCCAGTACTTC,CSLRTGGAGETQYF
TRBJ2-7,TRBV5-1,few,NA,TGCGCCAGCGGGGGGACGCCGAGCTCCTACGAGCAGTACTTC,CASGGTPSSYEQYF
TRBJ1-4,TRBV6-1,few,TRBD1,TGTGCCAGCAGCCGACAGGGGTCTAATGAAAAACTGTTTTTT,CASSRQGSNEKLFF
TRBJ1-6,TRBV4-1,NA,NA,TGCGCCAGCAGCCAAGGCATGGCAGGGCTAAACTCACCCCTCCACTTT,CASSQGMAGLNSPLHF
TRBJ2-2,TRBV15,NA,NA,TGTGCCACCAGCAGAGATCACGTGAGGATAGCGGCCGGGGAGCTGTTTTTT,CATSRDHVRIAAGELFF
TRBJ2-5,TRBV12-3/TRBV12-4,few,NA,TGTGCCAGCAGCCCCCTTCTGGACACTGCTATACAAGAGACCCAGTACTTC,CASSPLLDTAIQETQYF
TRBJ2-1,TRBV4-3,NA,TRBD2,TGCGCCAGCAGCCAAGATTTGATGCGGGAGGGCCATAATGAGCAGTTCTTC,CASSQDLMREGHNEQFF
TRBJ2-7,TRBV5-1,few,TRBD1,TGCGCCAGCAGCTTGACAGGGGCCGGTACCTACGAGCAGTACTTC,CASSLTGAGTYEQYF
TRBJ2-5,TRBV9,NA,NA,TGTGCCAGCAGCTCCGGACCCACCCGAGGGACCCAGTACTTC,CASSSGPTRGTQYF
TRBJ2-3,TRBV20-1,many,TRBD2,TGCAGTGCTAGAGATTCGTGGCGGGAGGGAAGCACAGATACGCAGTATTTT,CSARDSWREGSTDTQYF
TRBJ2-2,TRBV4-1,few,NA,TGCGCCAGCAGCCAAGAGCTGACACACACCGGGGAGCTGTTTTTT,CASSQELTHTGELFF
TRBJ2-3,TRBV6-5,NA,NA,TGTGCCAGCAGTTACGCCAGAGATACTAGCACAGATACGCAGTATTTT,CASSYARDTSTDTQYF
TRBJ2-3,TRBV12-3/TRBV12-4,many,NA,TGTGCCAGCAGTCCGGGTCGCACAGATACGCAGTATTTT,CASSPGRTDTQYF
TRBJ1-1,TRBV5-1,few,NA,TGCGCCAGCAGCTTGGATTTAGGGGCGCGCACTGAAGCTTTCTTT,CASSLDLGARTEAFF
TRBJ2-7,TRBV5-1,few,TRBD1,TGCGCCAGCAGCCAAAAGGGACAGCACTACGAGCAGTACTTC,CASSQKGQHYEQYF
TRBJ2-7,TRBV10-3,NA,TRBD1,TGTGCCATCAGTACCGGGACAGGGGACTACGAGCAGTACTTC,CAISTGTGDYEQYF
TRBJ2-7,TRBV6-1,few,TRBD1,TGTGCCAGCAGTCCCCCGGGACAGGGGGTGGGCGAGCAGTACTTC,CASSPPGQGVGEQYF
TRBJ2-7,TRBV10-2,NA,NA,TGCGCCAGCTCGAGCGTAGGGGCCTACGAGCAGTACTTC,CASSSVGAYEQYF
TRBJ2-7,TRBV28,few,NA,TGTGCCATCCAACCTCTGACAGTCACCAGAGGCGAGCAGTACTTC,CAIQPLTVTRGEQYF
TRBJ2-7,TRBV6-2/TRBV6-3,few,NA,TGTGCCAGCAGTCCACTCCTCCGGTTTAGCAACGAGCAGTACTTC,CASSPLLRFSNEQYF
TRBJ2-7,TRBV3-1,NA,TRBD1,TGTGCCAGCAGCCAAATACCTTATATGAGGGGGCCGGACTCCTACGAGCAGTACTTC,CASSQIPYMRGPDSYEQYF